These 25 T cell receptor beta chains came from one sample sequenced in a study of cytomegalovirus exposure and HLA in healthy donors. The PCR contained 60 Vbeta and 13 Jbeta primers. This table comes from immunoSEQ multiplex PCR, and its TCRdb copy is limited to in-frame clones, with some not included. The profile covers over 150,000 clones, with about 63% appearing a single time and less than 3.5% taken by the ten largest. Sequenced: PBMCs. These TCRs come from a woman aged 40 to 50 in good health and CMV-seropositive.

The rearrangement joins TRBV7-2 to TRBJ2-7; 7 bases match TRBD1. Germline V CDR1 and CDR2: SGHTA, FQGNSA. Trimming at V came to 0 bases and at J to 4 bases, leaving 9 bases not matched to a gene. The CDR3 consists of 16 residues. CDR3 sequence: CASSLASGQGEYEQYF. Here the CDR3 DNA reads TGTGCCAGCAGCTTAGCGTCTGGGCAGGGGGAATACGAGCAGTACTTC.

The chain combines TRBV11-2 with TRBJ2-6; 7 nucleotides line up with TRBD1. Per germline, CDR1 SGHAT and CDR2 FQNNGV. With 7 bases clipped from V and 0 bases from J, the junction kept 6 bases outside the gene matches. The CDR3 has 16 residues. The chain's CDR3 is CASTPGQISGANVLTF. In nucleotides, the CDR3 is TGTGCCAGCACCCCGGGACAGATCTCTGGGGCCAACGTCCTGACTTTC. The variable domain in full, completed from reference TRBV11-2 and TRBJ2-6, reads EAGVAQSPRYKIIEKRQSVAFWCNPISGHATLYWYQQILGQGPKLLIQFQNNGVVDDSQLPKDRFSAERLKGVDSTLKIQPAKLEDSAVYLCASTPGQISGANVLTFGAGSRLTVL.

This clone turned up a few times. In nucleotides, the CDR3 is TGCGCCAGCAGCTTGGGACTAGCCGGGGATACGCAGTATTTT. It codes for CASSLGLAGDTQYF. V gene TRBV5-1 combines with J gene TRBJ2-3; 7 positions match TRBD2. J was trimmed by 6 bases and V by 0 bases; bases with no gene match: 4. There are 14 residues in the CDR3. Per germline, CDR1 SGHRS and CDR2 YFSETQ.

This CDR3 reads CASSSGEKLFF. The CDR3, as DNA: TGTGCCAGCAGTAGCGGGGAAAAACTGTTTTTT. This rearrangement joins TRBV27 to TRBJ1-4, with D uncertain. The V gene's germline CDR1 is MNHEY and CDR2 SMNVEV (reference sequence). CDR3 length: 11 residues. V was cut by 5 bases and J by 8 bases, with 6 bases left in between.

V usage is TRBV28 and J usage is TRBJ1-2, with D perhaps matching TRBD1 (5 bases). CDR1 MDHEN and CDR2 SYDVKM come from the germline V gene. V was trimmed by 7 bases and J by 6 bases, leaving 15 bases between them. The CDR3 totals 13 residues. The CDR3, as DNA: TGTGCCAGCACACTGGCAGGGTCCCATGGCTACACCTTC. It encodes CASTLAGSHGYTF.

The genes are TRBV27 and TRBJ2-3, with 11 bases fitting TRBD2. The CDR3 loop spans 14 amino acids. Germline V gene data show CDR1 as MNHEY and CDR2 as SMNVEV (reference sequence). Germline trimming cut 3 bases from V and 8 bases from J; bases unmatched to any gene: 4. The CDR3 loop is CASSFALAGGTQYF. In DNA form, the CDR3 reads TGTGCCAGCAGTTTCGCCCTAGCGGGAGGTACGCAGTATTTT.

DNA of the CDR3: TGTGCCAGCAGCTTAGGCGCGGGGGAAACCTACGAGCAGTACTTC. Its translation is CASSLGAGETYEQYF. The chain employs TRBV7-2 and TRBJ2-7, with 7 bases aligning to TRBD2. The CDR3 is 15 residues long. Per germline, CDR1 SGHTA and CDR2 FQGNSA. With V trimmed by 1 base and J by 2 bases, 5 bases remained unmatched.

Here the CDR3 reads CASSRGRGQSNSPLHF. The CDR3 nucleotides are TGCGCCAGCAGCCGGGGACGCGGACAGTCGAATTCACCCCTCCACTTT. The chain links TRBV4-3 to TRBJ1-6; a weak D match, TRBD1 (6 bases). The CDR3 runs to 16 residues. Germline-derived CDR1 and CDR2 are LGHNA and YSLEER. V lost 4 bases and J 7 bases, leaving 17 bases between the germline ends.

J is TRBJ2-2 and V is TRBV11-2; D is unresolved. This CDR3 has 14 residues. The germline V and J ends were trimmed by 7 bases and 3 bases, with 12 bases remaining between them. Germline CDR1 reads SGHAT; CDR2 reads FQNNGV. CDR3 DNA: TGTGCCAGCAAACGTATGGGCGACACCGGGGAGCTGTTTTTT. Translating gives CASKRMGDTGELFF.

The CDR3 region has the DNA TGTGCCAGCAGCTTAAGGGACAGGGTGAGCTCTGGGGCCAACGTCCTGACTTTC. Translating it yields CASSLRDRVSSGANVLTF. The rearrangement links TRBV5-6 to TRBJ2-6, with TRBD1 identical over 9 bases. The CDR3 loop spans 18 amino acids. V lost 2 bases and J lost 0; bases outside the gene matches: 6. Germline CDR1 SGHDT, CDR2 YYEEEE. Full variable domain (rest looked up from reference TRBV5-6 and TRBJ2-6): DAGVTQSPTHLIKTRGQQVTLRCSPKSGHDTVSWYQQALGQGPQFIFQYYEEEERQRGNFPDRFSGHQFPNYSSELNVNALLLGDSALYLCASSLRDRVSSGANVLTFGAGSRLTVL.

The V gene is TRBV6-5, the J gene TRBJ1-4, with a weak D call TRBD1 (5 bases). Germline V CDR1 and CDR2: MNHEY, SVGAGI. V lost 2 bases to trimming and J lost 8 bases, with 12 bases between them. The CDR3 has 14 amino acids. The DNA of the CDR3 is TGTGCCAGCAGTTACGTCGCAGGGAACGAAAAACTGTTTTTT. This sequence encodes CASSYVAGNEKLFF.

The chain employs TRBV18 and TRBJ1-3; TRBD1 matches at 9 bases. The CDR3 sequence is 15 residues long. Germline CDR1 reads KGHSH; CDR2 reads LQKENI. Trimming removed 4 bases from V and 2 bases from J; junction bases left unmatched: 3. CDR3 region: CASSRGQGTGNTIYF. CDR3 in DNA: TGTGCCAGCTCACGGGGACAGGGAACTGGAAACACCATATATTTT.

V usage is TRBV6-5 and J usage is TRBJ1-5, with D uncertain. The CDR3 length is 13 residues. Per the germline V gene, CDR1 is MNHEY and CDR2 is SVGAGI. Trimming took off 0 bases at V and 9 bases at J, with 9 bases between the two ends. CDR3 region: CASSYSLGRPQHF. CDR3 DNA sequence: TGTGCCAGCAGTTACTCCCTCGGTCGGCCCCAGCATTTT.

CDR3 nucleotides: TGTGCCAGCAGTTTGTTCCGACAGGGCTCCTACGAGCAGTACTTC. Translation gives CASSLFRQGSYEQYF. The rearrangement joins TRBV28 to TRBJ2-5; 7 bases match TRBD1. The J call is uncertain, as TRBJ2-7 better fits the DNA end. Germline CDR1 reads MDHEN; CDR2 reads SYDVKM. This CDR3 contains 15 residues.

The chain uses TRBV11-2 and TRBJ1-5, with unresolved D. Germline assignment: CDR1 SGHAT and CDR2 FQNNGV. V was clipped by 0 bases and J by 7 bases, with 10 bases between them. The CDR3 totals 14 residues. DNA of the CDR3: TGTGCCAGCAGCTTAGAAGTTTTGGGCCAGCCCCAGCATTTT. Translated: CASSLEVLGQPQHF.

V is TRBV7-2 and J is TRBJ1-3, with 8 positions matching TRBD1. Per the germline V gene, CDR1 is SGHTA and CDR2 is FQGNSA. J was trimmed by 8 bases and V by 4 bases; bases with no gene match: 7. The CDR3 loop spans 14 amino acids. For the CDR3, the DNA is TGTGCCAGCAGCTCCGGACAGGGAGAGGACACCATATATTTT. Protein: CASSSGQGEDTIYF. The full variable domain, with the rest looked up from reference TRBV7-2 and TRBJ1-3, is GAGVSQSPSNKVTEKGKDVELRCDPISGHTALYWYRQSLGQGLEFLIYFQGNSAPDKSGLPSDRFSAERTGGSVSTLTIQRTQQEDSAVYLCASSSGQGEDTIYFGEGSWLTVV.

The gene calls are TRBV5-6 and TRBJ2-4; 7 bases align to TRBD2. CDR3 size: 11 residues. Germline loops: CDR1 SGHDT, CDR2 YYEEEE. Losses at the gene ends were 7 bases for V and 11 bases for J; bases not matched to a gene: 6. The CDR3 nucleotides are TGTGCCAGCTTTGGGGGGGGATTTCAGTACTTC. Amino acid sequence: CASFGGGFQYF.

V is TRBV7-2 and J is TRBJ2-1; 9 nucleotides agree with TRBD2. CDR3 length: 16 residues. The germline V gene encodes CDR1 SGHTA and CDR2 FQGNSA. The ends lost 1 base at V and 7 bases at J; junction bases unmatched: 8. The CDR3 here is CASSLVGGGAGNEQFF. CDR3 nucleotides: TGTGCCAGCAGCTTAGTGGGCGGGGGGGCTGGGAATGAGCAGTTCTTC.

This chain joins TRBV4-2 and TRBJ2-2; D might be TRBD1 (6 bases). Trimming took off 2 bases at V and 3 bases at J, with 22 bases between the two ends. This CDR3 spans 19 amino acids. The germline gives CDR1 LGHNA, CDR2 YNFKEQ. The CDR3 reads CASSQTPGDSSWDTGELFF. DNA of the CDR3: TGTGCCAGCAGCCAAACGCCAGGGGATAGTTCGTGGGACACCGGGGAGCTGTTTTTT.

This chain joins TRBV15 and TRBJ2-7, with 7 bases identical to TRBD1. The V gene end was trimmed by 1 base and the J gene end by 0 bases; junction bases not matched to a gene: 0. Germline V gives CDR1 LNHNV, CDR2 YYDKDF (reference sequence). The CDR3 runs to 14 residues. CDR3 in DNA: TGTGCCACCAGCAGAGGGACAGGCTCCTACGAGCAGTACTTC. Protein sequence: CATSRGTGSYEQYF.

V gene TRBV25-1 combines with J gene TRBJ1-5; D might be TRBD1 (6 bases). The CDR3 has 13 residues. V gave up 6 bases and J gave up 5 bases, with 11 bases separating them. Germline values: CDR1 MGHDK, CDR2 SYGVNS. The CDR3 region has the DNA TGTGCCAGCAGCAGGGGATGGGATCAGCCCCAGCATTTT. This gives the protein CASSRGWDQPQHF.

This rearrangement joins TRBV11-2 to TRBJ2-7; D is unresolved. CDR3 length equals 13 residues. V lost 1 base and J lost 7, with 11 bases in between. Looked up from germline, CDR1 is SGHAT and CDR2 is FQNNGV. The CDR3 coding sequence is TGTGCCAGCAGCTTAGTGCTAAACTCTGAGCAGTACTTC. It is translated as CASSLVLNSEQYF.

This sequence joins TRBV9 and TRBJ2-3; TRBD2 matches at 14 bases. CDR3 length: 17 residues. Germline V gene sequence: CDR1 SGDLS, CDR2 YYNGEE. With 0 bases clipped from V and 0 bases from J, the junction kept 0 bases outside the gene matches. CDR3 sequence (DNA): TGTGCCAGCAGCGTAGGACTAGCGGGGGGGAGCACAGATACGCAGTATTTT. Residues: CASSVGLAGGSTDTQYF.

The genes are TRBV7-3 and TRBJ2-2; D is perhaps TRBD1 (6 bases). Trimming stripped 4 bases from V and 5 bases from J, with 14 bases between. Germline loops: CDR1 SGHTA, CDR2 FQGTGA. There are 15 residues in the CDR3. DNA for the CDR3: TGTGCCAGCAGCTCGTCGCCAGGGGAAACCGGGGAGCTGTTTTTT. This codes for CASSSSPGETGELFF.

This chain links TRBV7-9 with TRBJ1-1; D not resolved. Trimming removed 1 base at V and 1 base at J, with 10 bases between. The CDR3 runs 15 residues. Germline V gene lookup returns CDR1 SEHNR and CDR2 FQNEAQ (reference sequence). The CDR3 is CASSLEEGWNTEAFF. DNA of the CDR3: TGTGCCAGCAGCTTAGAGGAGGGATGGAACACTGAAGCTTTCTTT.